These 17 T cell receptor beta chains came from one sample sequenced in a study of technical replicates of blood from a handful of donors. Only in-frame clones appear in the TCRdb table, and some are missing; sequencing was by immunoSEQ multiplex PCR. The sample yields approximately 79,000 clones, about 97% seen once. The material sequenced was T cells isolated from PBMCs. Source of these receptors: a human donor in good health.

V is TRBV30 and J is TRBJ2-5; the D gene is possibly TRBD2 (6 bases). Trimming took 2 bases from V and 5 from J, leaving 9 bases between them. Looked up from germline, CDR1 is GTSNPN and CDR2 is SVGIG (reference sequence). This CDR3 has 12 residues. The CDR3: CAWSKGGETQYF. CDR3 DNA sequence: TGTGCCTGGAGTAAGGGAGGCGAGACCCAGTACTTC. The whole variable domain, filled in from reference TRBV30 and TRBJ2-5, reads SQTIHQWPATLVQPVGSPLSLECTVEGTSNPNLYWYRQAAGRGLQLLFYSVGIGQISSEVPQNLSASRPQDRQFILSSKKLLLSDSGFYLCAWSKGGETQYFGPGTRLLVL.

V is TRBV7-3 and J is TRBJ2-7, with 8 bases identical to TRBD1. This CDR3 is 15 amino acids long. Trimming cost V 1 base and J 3 bases; bases outside gene matches: 5. The V gene's germline CDR1 is SGHTA and CDR2 FQGTGA. The CDR3 region has the DNA TGTGCCAGCAGCTTAAGGGGACAGGCCTTCTACGAGCAGTACTTC. It is translated as CASSLRGQAFYEQYF.

The rearrangement uses TRBV6-1 and TRBJ2-3; 12 bases are shared with TRBD2. Germline V CDR1 and CDR2: MNHNS, SASEGT. The ends lost 8 bases at V and 9 bases at J; junction bases unmatched: 6. The CDR3 length is 13 residues. The CDR3, as DNA: TGTGCCAGCTGGCTAGCGGGAGGGACGACGCAGTATTTT. It encodes CASWLAGGTTQYF.

This chain links TRBV6-1 with TRBJ2-7; 9 bases fit TRBD2. Germline CDR1 is MNHNS and CDR2 is SASEGT. The CDR3 length is 16 residues. Unmatched junction bases numbered 7, after V lost 2 bases and J lost 2 bases. The CDR3, as DNA: TGTGCCAGCAGTGAAAAGGCGGGAGGGCCTCCCTACGAGCAGTACTTC. This codes for CASSEKAGGPPYEQYF.

The rearrangement links TRBV5-6 to TRBJ2-7, with D unresolved. The V end was cut by 1 base, the J end by 5 bases, with 16 bases between. CDR3 length equals 15 residues. The germline V gene encodes CDR1 SGHDT and CDR2 YYEEEE. This CDR3 reads CASSLSVARYDEQYF. The DNA for the CDR3 is TGTGCCAGCAGCTTGTCAGTAGCCCGCTACGACGAGCAGTACTTC.

The chain carries TRBV9 and TRBJ2-1, with a weak D call TRBD2 (6 bases). CDR3 size: 16 residues. Germline V lookup: CDR1 SGDLS, CDR2 YYNGEE. Deletions cut 0 bases from V and 3 bases from J, with 13 bases between. This chain's CDR3 is CASSVGASELYNEQFF. CDR3 bases: TGTGCCAGCAGCGTAGGGGCTAGCGAACTCTACAATGAGCAGTTCTTC.

The chain joins TRBV19 to TRBJ1-1, with D tentatively TRBD1 (5 bases). CDR1 is LNHDA and CDR2 is SQIVND in the germline V gene (reference sequence). The CDR3 is made up of 15 amino acids. V was pared by 1 base and J by 3 bases, with 12 bases between. As DNA, the CDR3 is TGTGCCAGTAGTATAGGAACAGGATCCTACACTGAAGCTTTCTTT. Encoded protein: CASSIGTGSYTEAFF.

This rearrangement joins TRBV7-9 to TRBJ1-4; TRBD1 matches at 9 bases. There are 17 residues in the CDR3. The J segment lost 5 bases and the V segment lost 6 bases, leaving 13 bases of the junction unmatched. Germline V CDR1 and CDR2: SEHNR, FQNEAQ (reference sequence). The CDR3: CASSLRDRALQNEKLFF. The CDR3 region has the DNA TGTGCCAGCAGTCTCCGGGACAGGGCTCTCCAAAATGAAAAACTGTTTTTT.

The chain carries TRBV2 and TRBJ1-1; no reliable D call. From germline, CDR1 is SNHLY and CDR2 FYNNEI. The V end was cut by 11 bases, the J end by 3 bases, with 10 bases between. The CDR3 runs 11 residues. The CDR3 DNA reads as TGTGCCGGACTCGACCACACTGAAGCTTTCTTT. This sequence encodes CAGLDHTEAFF.

The rearrangement links TRBV7-3 to TRBJ2-6; 10 nucleotides line up with TRBD1. Germline values: CDR1 SGHTA, CDR2 FQGTGA. This CDR3 region has 16 residues. Trimming cost V 5 bases and J 2 bases; bases outside gene matches: 3. This CDR3 reads CASSVTGGAGANVLTF. Written as DNA, the CDR3 is TGTGCCAGCAGCGTGACAGGGGGCGCTGGGGCCAACGTCCTGACTTTC.

The V and J genes are TRBV10-3 and TRBJ2-1, with 7 bases that match TRBD2. The germline V gene has CDR1 ENHRY and CDR2 SYGVKD. This CDR3 has 13 amino acids. V shed 6 bases, J shed 12 bases, and the junction held 11 bases outside the gene matches. The CDR3 region is CAIRAGDSVWQFF. In DNA, the CDR3 is TGTGCCATCAGGGCGGGAGATAGTGTATGGCAGTTCTTC.

The chain joins TRBV5-1 to TRBJ1-2; TRBD1 is a possible D gene (5 bases). This CDR3 is built from 17 residues. V dropped 0 bases and J dropped 4 bases, with 19 bases sitting between them. Germline CDR1 reads SGHRS; CDR2 reads YFSETQ. CDR3 loop: CASSLAIGGKQGYGYTF. The CDR3 nucleotides are TGCGCCAGCAGCTTGGCCATCGGGGGGAAGCAGGGCTATGGCTACACCTTC.

The rearrangement joins TRBV9 to TRBJ1-1, with D uncertain. Trimming shortened V by 4 bases and J by 1 base, and 11 bases separated the two germline ends. The germline CDR1 and CDR2 sequences are SGDLS and YYNGEE. CDR3 length equals 14 residues. DNA for the CDR3: TGTGCCAGCAGCCCCCCCGGGTGGAACACTGAAGCTTTCTTT. As protein: CASSPPGWNTEAFF.

This chain joins TRBV15 and TRBJ1-1; no clear D gene. Germline CDR1 LNHNV, CDR2 YYDKDF (reference sequence). With 1 base removed from V and 5 bases from J, the gap between germline ends came to 5 bases. The CDR3 loop spans 12 amino acids. Here the CDR3 DNA reads TGTGCCACCAGCAGAGGAGGGACTGAAGCTTTCTTT. The encoded protein is CATSRGGTEAFF. Looking up the rest from reference TRBV15 and TRBJ1-1 gives the full variable domain: DAMVIQNPRYQVTQFGKPVTLSCSQTLNHNVMYWYQQKSSQAPKLLFHYYDKDFNNEADTPDNFQSRRPNTSFCFLDIRSPGLGDTAMYLCATSRGGTEAFFGQGTRLTVV.

V and J are TRBV4-1 and TRBJ2-5; 11 positions match TRBD2. Germline CDR1 is MGHRA and CDR2 is YSYEKL. J lost 3 bases, V lost 4 bases, and 4 bases had no gene match. The CDR3 contains 15 residues. The CDR3 DNA follows: TGCGCCAGCAGCCCCTTACTAGCGGGGGAAGAGACCCAGTACTTC. Protein: CASSPLLAGEETQYF.

The J gene is TRBJ1-1, the V gene TRBV25-1, with D possibly matching TRBD1 (6 bases). The germline gives CDR1 MGHDK, CDR2 SYGVNS. This CDR3 comprises 13 residues. Trimming pared 7 bases from V and 1 base from J, leaving 10 bases between. This CDR3 is CASIQGGNTEAFF. In DNA form, the CDR3 reads TGTGCCAGCATTCAAGGGGGGAACACTGAAGCTTTCTTT.

The V call is TRBV9, the J call TRBJ1-1, with D possibly being TRBD1 (6 bases). Germline assignment: CDR1 SGDLS and CDR2 YYNGEE. This CDR3 has 13 residues. Trimming left V 0 bases short and J 5 bases short, with 8 bases between. The CDR3 here is CASSVGGQTEAFF. Written as DNA, the CDR3 is TGTGCCAGCAGCGTAGGGGGGCAGACTGAAGCTTTCTTT.